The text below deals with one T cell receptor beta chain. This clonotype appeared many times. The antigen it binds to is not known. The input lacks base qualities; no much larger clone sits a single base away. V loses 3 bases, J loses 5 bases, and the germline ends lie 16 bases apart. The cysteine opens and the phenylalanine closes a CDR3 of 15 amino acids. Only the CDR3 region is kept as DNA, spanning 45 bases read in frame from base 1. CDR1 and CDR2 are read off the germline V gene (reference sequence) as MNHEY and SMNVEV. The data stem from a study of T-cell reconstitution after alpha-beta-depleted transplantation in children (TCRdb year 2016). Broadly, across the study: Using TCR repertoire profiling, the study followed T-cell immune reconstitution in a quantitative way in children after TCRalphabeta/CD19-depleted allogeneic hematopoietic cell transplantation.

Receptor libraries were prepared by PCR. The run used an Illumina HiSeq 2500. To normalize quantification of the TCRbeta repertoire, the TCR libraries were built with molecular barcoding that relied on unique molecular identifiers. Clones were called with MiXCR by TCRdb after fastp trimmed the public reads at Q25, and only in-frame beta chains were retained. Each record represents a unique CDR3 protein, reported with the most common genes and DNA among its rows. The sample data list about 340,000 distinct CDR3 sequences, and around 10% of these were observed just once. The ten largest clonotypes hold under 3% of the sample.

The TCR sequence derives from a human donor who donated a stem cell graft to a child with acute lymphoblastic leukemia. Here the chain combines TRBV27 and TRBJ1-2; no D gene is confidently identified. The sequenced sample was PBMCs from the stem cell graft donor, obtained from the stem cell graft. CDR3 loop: CASSFGIAGNYGYTF. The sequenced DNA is TGTGCCAGCAGTTTTGGGATCGCGGGGAATTATGGCTACACCTTC.